This T cell receptor beta chain was recovered during a study of blood T cell repertoires in COVID-19. Study details: Collection of acute and convalescent COVID-19 samples took place in the United States, Italy and Spain.

The V and J ends lost 6 bases and 10 bases respectively, with 13 bases between them. The CDR3 runs 13 residues. The germline V gene has CDR1 SEHNR and CDR2 FQNEAQ (reference sequence). Assay used: immunoSEQ multiplex PCR; TCRdb lists only in-frame clones, some missing. The sample holds 200,000 to 250,000 clones, about 90% seen once. The sequenced sample consisted of PBMCs or T cells enriched from blood (not recorded which). The clonotype was recovered from a man younger than 45 who had recovered from COVID-19. V usage is TRBV7-9 and J usage is TRBJ1-6; no definite D call. CDR3 coding DNA: TGTGCCAGCAGTTTACCGGGTTTCTCACCCCTCCACTTT. Translated, it gives CASSLPGFSPLHF.